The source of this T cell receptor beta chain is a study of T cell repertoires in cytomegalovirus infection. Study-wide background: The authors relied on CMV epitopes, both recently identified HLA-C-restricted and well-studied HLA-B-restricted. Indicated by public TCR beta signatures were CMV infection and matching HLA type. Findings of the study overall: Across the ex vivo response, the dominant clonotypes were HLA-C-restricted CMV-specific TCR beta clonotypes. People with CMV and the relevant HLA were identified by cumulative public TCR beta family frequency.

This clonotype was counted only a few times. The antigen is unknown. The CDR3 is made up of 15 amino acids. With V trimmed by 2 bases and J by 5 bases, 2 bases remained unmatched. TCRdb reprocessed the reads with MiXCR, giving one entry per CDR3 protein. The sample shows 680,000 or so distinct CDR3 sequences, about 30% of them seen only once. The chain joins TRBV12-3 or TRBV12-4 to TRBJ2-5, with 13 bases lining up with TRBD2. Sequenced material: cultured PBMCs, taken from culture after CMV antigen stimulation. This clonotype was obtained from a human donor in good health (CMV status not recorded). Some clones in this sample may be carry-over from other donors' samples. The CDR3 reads CASSLRTSGSETQYF. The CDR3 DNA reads TGTGCCAGCAGTTTAAGGACTAGCGGGAGCGAGACCCAGTACTTC.